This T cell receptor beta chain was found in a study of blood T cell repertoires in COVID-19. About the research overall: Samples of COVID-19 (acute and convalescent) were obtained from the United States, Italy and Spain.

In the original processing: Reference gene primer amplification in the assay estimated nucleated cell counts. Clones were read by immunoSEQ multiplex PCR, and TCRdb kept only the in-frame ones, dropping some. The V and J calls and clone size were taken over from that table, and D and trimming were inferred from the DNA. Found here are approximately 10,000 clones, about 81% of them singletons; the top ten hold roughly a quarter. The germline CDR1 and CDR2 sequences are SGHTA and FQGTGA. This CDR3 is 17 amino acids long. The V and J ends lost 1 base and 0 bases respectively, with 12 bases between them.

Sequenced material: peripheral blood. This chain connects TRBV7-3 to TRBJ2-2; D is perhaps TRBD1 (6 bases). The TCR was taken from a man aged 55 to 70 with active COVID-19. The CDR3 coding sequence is TGTGCCAGCAGCTTAAATCCGGACAGAGCGAACACCGGGGAGCTGTTTTTT. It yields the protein CASSLNPDRANTGELFF.